This entry is about one TCR beta chain. Only one count was recorded for this clone. The antigen it binds to is not known. Base-call qualities are not available, and no considerably larger clone is one nucleotide away. Healthy HIV-negative adults with no recently reported acute infections or vaccinations were included as donors. Every donor was a Caucasian adult living in Nashville, Tennessee, USA. CD4+ T cells were enriched through magnetic negative selection, after which naive cells were positively selected on CD45RA and the remaining negative fraction served as the memory subset. After blood collection by leukapheresis, PBMCs were isolated using Ficoll-Histopaque density gradient centrifugation and then cryopreserved in the vapor phase of liquid nitrogen. Analytical flow cytometry was used to check the purity and quantity of each magnetically sorted T cell population. Genomic DNA was isolated from every sorted fraction and measured by UV absorbance on a Nanodrop 2000c.

Its CDR3 holds 16 amino acids, cysteine through phenylalanine. The entry retains the CDR3 DNA only, 48 bases that are in frame from base 1. V is cut back by 2 bases and J by 2 bases, with 4 bases in the junction unmatched. CDR1 is given as SGHDT and CDR2 as YYEEEE, both from the germline V gene. The source of the sample is a study of shared clonotypes between healthy human individuals (dated by TCRdb to about 2020). Regarding the study in general: A few men and a couple of women, aged 18 to 49 years, made up the cohort. The study deeply sequenced blood TCR repertoires of about 5 healthy adults to estimate repertoire size and the extent of clonotype sharing between individuals. Per donor, three plates each were used for CD4 naive and CD4 memory, two for CD8 naive, and one for CD8 memory. Each donor's leukapheresis produced roughly between about 0.9 and 9.5 billion PBMCs. Libraries were prepared and TCR repertoires were sequenced by different laboratories using diverse techniques, in order to increase sequencing depth and limit assay-specific biases. Here is what the overall study found, with its caveats: The small number of donors limited the genetic and exposure-history diversity represented. Naive subsets generally had larger estimated clonotype richness than memory subsets. Sampling was restricted to blood, and TCR repertoires in tissues likely differ from the TCR repertoires found in blood. Rarefaction of sorted-subset datasets indicated incomplete sequencing despite the large sequencing depth. Compared with non-shared clonotypes, clonotypes shared by all four sorted-subset donors had higher generation probabilities. Sharing across a few donors was observed for roughly 5% of naive CD4, less than 4% of naive CD8, 2% to 2.5% of memory CD4, and about 0.38% of memory CD8 clonotypes. Based on pairwise subsampling, the degree of clonotype sharing among donors was expected to be affected by sequencing depth.

TCR CDR3 regions were amplified from genomic DNA by multiplex PCR using the deep immunoSEQ assay. Extracted genomic DNA from each cell subset was distributed evenly across all wells of several immunoSEQ 96-well plates, and each plate was treated as a replicate. For sorted subsets, around 200 ng genomic DNA, equal to 25,000 to 35,000 T cell genomes, was loaded into each replicate PCR. Purified libraries were measured with a Qubit 3.0 fluorometer, size-checked on a Bioanalyzer 2100, and measured again with the KAPA Library Quantification kit. Each immunoSEQ 96-well plate was sequenced on its own single-read 150-cycle Illumina NextSeq 550 flow cell. The source study handled its data this way. The immunoSEQ output contained only junctional sequences without quality scores, so filtering could not match that applied to full-length reads. To assign V/J genes and CDR3, sequences were annotated using PyIR, a Python wrapper for IgBLAST v1.9, with IMGT germline references. Any read was removed if the V/J assignment was weak (E-value above 1e-6), the CDR3 was missing, or the read contained stop codons, out-of-frame junctions, or ambiguous translated residues. V3J clonotypes were defined by identical inferred V gene, J gene, and CDR3 amino acid sequence. Percentage overlap between repertoires was calculated by dividing the number of shared unique clonotypes by the size of the smaller repertoire. RTK rarefaction, the Chao1 estimator, and Recon v2.1 estimates of unobserved clonotypes were used to assess repertoire richness. Generation probabilities for all TCRbeta clonotypes obtained by the gDNA method from four donors were computed using OLGA. TCRdb re-hosts the immuneACCESS table, in-frame sequences only. Its copies lack some clones; in the studies checked, an unresolved V gene accounts for under half of them, and the cause for the rest is not known. V, J and clone size reflect that table, while D and trimming were determined from the DNA. The sample table contains approximately 2,000,000 clones; only one count was recorded for around 93% of them. Approximately 0.4% of the sample is in the top ten clones.

The TCR sequence derives from a man aged 18 to 30 in good health. Some clones in this sample may be carry-over from other donors' samples. Sequencing used naive CD4+ T cells from PBMCs. The cell subset or site label, read with the paper, signifies: CD45RA+ positively selected. The V and J segments used are TRBV5-6 and TRBJ2-3; TRBD2 matches 11 bases in the middle. The CDR3 corresponds to CASSFRLAGSTDTQYF. The DNA is TGTGCCAGCAGCTTCCGACTAGCGGGATCCACAGATACGCAGTATTTT.